This T cell receptor beta chain was identified during a study of blood T cell repertoires in COVID-19. The overall study: Researchers got acute and convalescent COVID-19 samples from the United States, Italy and Spain. PBMCs, B-cell-depleted T cells, or T cells were the source of the cDNA or gDNA that made up the material.

Per the study methods: Estimation of nucleated cell counts was performed using reference gene primer amplification. Method: immunoSEQ multiplex PCR; TCRdb's copy keeps in-frame clones and lacks some. That table gives V, J and clone size, and the DNA gave D and trimming. The sample holds some 35,000 clones, 80% seen once. The CDR3 spans 15 residues. V shed 3 bases and J shed 4 bases, with 15 bases lying between them. The germline CDR1 and CDR2 sequences are KGHSH and LQKENI. The chain joins TRBV18 to TRBJ1-1; maybe TRBD1 (6 bases). Sequenced: peripheral blood. This sequence originates from a man older than 75 with acute or convalescent COVID-19. The CDR3 loop is CASSPFGQQGTEAFF. CDR3 bases: TGTGCCAGCTCACCGTTTGGACAGCAAGGCACTGAAGCTTTCTTT.